This T cell receptor (beta chain) was observed in a study of T-cell reconstitution after alpha-beta-depleted transplantation in children. This clonotype was found many times. The CDR3 contains 15 residues. Germline assignment: CDR1 SQVTM and CDR2 ANQGSEA. V lost 7 bases and J lost 3; bases outside the gene matches: 12. A library of TCRbeta sequences, prepared with unique molecular identifiers, was generated. Each CDR3 protein is one row after TCRdb ran MiXCR on the PCR reads. The sample has around 400,000 distinct CDR3 sequences, roughly 22% seen once. This clonotype was obtained from a human donor who donated a stem cell graft to a child with acute myeloid leukemia. The material sequenced was PBMCs from the stem cell graft donor, taken from the stem cell graft. V is TRBV29-1 and J is TRBJ2-1, with TRBD2 matching 7 bases. This CDR3 is CSANRYASGYNEQFF. The CDR3 region has the DNA TGCAGCGCAAATAGGTACGCTAGCGGCTACAATGAGCAGTTCTTC.